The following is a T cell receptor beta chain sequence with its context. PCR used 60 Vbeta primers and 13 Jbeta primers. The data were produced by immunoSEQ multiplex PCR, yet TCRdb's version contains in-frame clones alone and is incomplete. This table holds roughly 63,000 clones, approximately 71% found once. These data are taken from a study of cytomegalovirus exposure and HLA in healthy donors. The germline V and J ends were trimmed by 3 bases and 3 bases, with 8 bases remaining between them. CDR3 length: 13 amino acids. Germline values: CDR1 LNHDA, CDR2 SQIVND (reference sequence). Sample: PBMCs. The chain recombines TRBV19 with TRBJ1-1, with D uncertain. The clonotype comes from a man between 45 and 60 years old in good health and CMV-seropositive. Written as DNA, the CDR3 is TGTGCCAGTAGTATTCGACGGGACACTGAAGCTTTCTTT. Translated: CASSIRRDTEAFF.